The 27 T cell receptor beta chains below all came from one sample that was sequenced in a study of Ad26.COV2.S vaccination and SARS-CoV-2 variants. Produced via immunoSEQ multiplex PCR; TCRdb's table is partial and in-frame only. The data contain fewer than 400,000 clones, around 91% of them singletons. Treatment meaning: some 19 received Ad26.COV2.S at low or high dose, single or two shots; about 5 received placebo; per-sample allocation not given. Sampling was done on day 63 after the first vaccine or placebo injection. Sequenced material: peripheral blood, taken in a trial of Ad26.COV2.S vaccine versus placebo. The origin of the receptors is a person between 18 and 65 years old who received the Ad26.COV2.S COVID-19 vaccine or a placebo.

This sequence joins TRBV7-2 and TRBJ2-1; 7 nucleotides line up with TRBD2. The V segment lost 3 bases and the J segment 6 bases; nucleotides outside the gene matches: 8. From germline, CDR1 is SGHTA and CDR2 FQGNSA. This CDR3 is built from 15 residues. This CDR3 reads CASSFSSGDANEQFF. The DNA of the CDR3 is TGTGCCAGCAGCTTTTCAAGCGGGGACGCCAATGAGCAGTTCTTC.

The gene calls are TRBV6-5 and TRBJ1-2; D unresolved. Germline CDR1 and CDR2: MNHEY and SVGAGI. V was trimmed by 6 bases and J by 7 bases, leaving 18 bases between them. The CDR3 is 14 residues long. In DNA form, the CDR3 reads TGTGCCAGCAGGCTAACGACAAGACCCTCTGGCTACACCTTC. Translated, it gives CASRLTTRPSGYTF.

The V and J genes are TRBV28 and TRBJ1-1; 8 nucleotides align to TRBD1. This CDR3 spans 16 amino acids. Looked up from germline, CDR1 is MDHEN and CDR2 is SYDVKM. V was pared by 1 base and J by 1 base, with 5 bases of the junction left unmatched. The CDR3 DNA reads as TGTGCCAGCAGTTTATCACAGGGGGTGGGGAACACTGAAGCTTTCTTT. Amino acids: CASSLSQGVGNTEAFF.

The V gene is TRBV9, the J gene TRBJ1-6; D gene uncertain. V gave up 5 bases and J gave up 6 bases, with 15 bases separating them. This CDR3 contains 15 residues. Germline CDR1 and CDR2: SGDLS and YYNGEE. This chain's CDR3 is CASRPSGEGNSPLHF. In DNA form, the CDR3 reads TGTGCCAGCAGACCTTCTGGGGAGGGTAATTCACCCCTCCACTTT.

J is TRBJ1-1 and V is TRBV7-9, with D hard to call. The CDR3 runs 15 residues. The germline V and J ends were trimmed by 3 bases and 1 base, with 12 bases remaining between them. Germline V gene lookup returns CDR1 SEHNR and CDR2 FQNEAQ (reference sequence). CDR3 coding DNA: TGTGCCAGCAGCTTCCCCACAGCCTCGAACACTGAAGCTTTCTTT. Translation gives CASSFPTASNTEAFF.

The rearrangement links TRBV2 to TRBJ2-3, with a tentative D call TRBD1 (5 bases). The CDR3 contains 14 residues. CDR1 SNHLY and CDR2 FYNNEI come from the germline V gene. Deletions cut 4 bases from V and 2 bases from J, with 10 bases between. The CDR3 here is CASSVAGHTDTQYF. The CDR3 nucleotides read TGTGCCAGCAGTGTTGCCGGACACACAGATACGCAGTATTTT.

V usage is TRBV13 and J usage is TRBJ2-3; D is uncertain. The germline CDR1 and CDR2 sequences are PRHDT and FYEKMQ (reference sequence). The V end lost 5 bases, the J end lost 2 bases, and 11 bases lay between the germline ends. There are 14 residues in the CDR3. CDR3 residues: CASSPSITTDTQYF. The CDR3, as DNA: TGTGCCAGCAGCCCCAGTATCACCACAGATACGCAGTATTTT.

CDR3 DNA sequence: TGTGCCAGCACCGCTGGCGGGAGGCGCTACGAGCAGTACTTC. It encodes CASTAGGRRYEQYF. The V call is TRBV28, the J call TRBJ2-7, with 8 bases identical to TRBD2. In germline, CDR1 is MDHEN, CDR2 SYDVKM. V shed 7 bases and J 3 bases; nucleotides not matched to a gene: 8. This CDR3 contains 14 residues.

CDR3 region: CASSTHLTPQGGGIQYF. CDR3 sequence (DNA): TGTGCCAGCAGTACACACCTGACACCGCAGGGTGGAGGCATTCAGTACTTC. The chain employs TRBV28 and TRBJ2-4, with D perhaps being TRBD1 or TRBD2 (5 bases each). The germline gives CDR1 MDHEN, CDR2 SYDVKM. This CDR3 is 17 amino acids long. Trimming stripped 5 bases from V and 9 bases from J, with 26 bases between.

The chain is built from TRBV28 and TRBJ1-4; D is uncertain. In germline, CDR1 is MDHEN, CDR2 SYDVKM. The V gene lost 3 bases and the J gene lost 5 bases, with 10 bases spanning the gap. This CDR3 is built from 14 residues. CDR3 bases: TGTGCCAGCAGTTTGACGGGGAGGAATGAAAAACTGTTTTTT. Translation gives CASSLTGRNEKLFF.

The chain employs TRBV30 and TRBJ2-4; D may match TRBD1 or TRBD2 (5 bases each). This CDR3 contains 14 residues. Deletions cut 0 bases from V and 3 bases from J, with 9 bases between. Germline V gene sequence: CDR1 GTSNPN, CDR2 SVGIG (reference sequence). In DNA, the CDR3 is TGTGCCTGGAGTGTATGGGACGGCAAAAACATTCAGTACTTC. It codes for CAWSVWDGKNIQYF. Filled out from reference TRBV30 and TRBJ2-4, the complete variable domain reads SQTIHQWPATLVQPVGSPLSLECTVEGTSNPNLYWYRQAAGRGLQLLFYSVGIGQISSEVPQNLSASRPQDRQFILSSKKLLLSDSGFYLCAWSVWDGKNIQYFGAGTRLSVL.

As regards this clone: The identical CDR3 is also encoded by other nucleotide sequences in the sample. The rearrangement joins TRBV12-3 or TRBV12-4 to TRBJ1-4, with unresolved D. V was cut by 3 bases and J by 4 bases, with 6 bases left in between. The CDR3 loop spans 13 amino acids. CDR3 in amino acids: CASSLDGNEKLFF. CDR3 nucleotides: TGTGCCAGCAGTTTGGACGGTAATGAAAAACTGTTTTTT.

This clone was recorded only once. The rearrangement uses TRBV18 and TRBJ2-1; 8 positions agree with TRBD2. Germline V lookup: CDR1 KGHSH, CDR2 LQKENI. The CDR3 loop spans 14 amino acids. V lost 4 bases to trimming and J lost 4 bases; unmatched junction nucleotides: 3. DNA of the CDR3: TGTGCCAGCTCACGTCGGGAGGGGTACAATGAGCAGTTCTTC. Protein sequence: CASSRREGYNEQFF.

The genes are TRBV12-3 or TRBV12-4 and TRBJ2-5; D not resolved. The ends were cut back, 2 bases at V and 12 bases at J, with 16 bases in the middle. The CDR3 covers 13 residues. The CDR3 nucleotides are TGTGCCAGCAGTTTACAATCTCTAGGGCCTAAGTACTTC. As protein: CASSLQSLGPKYF.

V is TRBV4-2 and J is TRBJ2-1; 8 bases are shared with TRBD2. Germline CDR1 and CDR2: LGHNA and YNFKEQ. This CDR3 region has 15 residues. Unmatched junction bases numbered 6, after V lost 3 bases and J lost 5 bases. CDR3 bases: TGTGCCAGCAGCCAGCACGGGACTAGGCACAATGAGCAGTTCTTC. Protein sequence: CASSQHGTRHNEQFF.

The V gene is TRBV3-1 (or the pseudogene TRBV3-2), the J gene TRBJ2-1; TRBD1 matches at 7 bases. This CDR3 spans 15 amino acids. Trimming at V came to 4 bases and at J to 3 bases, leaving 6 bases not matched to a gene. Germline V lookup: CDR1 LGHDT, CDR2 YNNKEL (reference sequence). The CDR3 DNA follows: TGTGCCAGCAGCCCCACCGGGACAGTCTACAATGAGCAGTTCTTC. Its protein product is CASSPTGTVYNEQFF.

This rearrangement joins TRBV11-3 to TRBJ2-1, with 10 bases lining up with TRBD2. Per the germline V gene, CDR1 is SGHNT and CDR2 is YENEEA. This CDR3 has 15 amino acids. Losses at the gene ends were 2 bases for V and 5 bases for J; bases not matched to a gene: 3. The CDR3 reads CASSLWGTSDNEQFF. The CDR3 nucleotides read TGTGCCAGCAGCTTATGGGGGACTAGCGACAATGAGCAGTTCTTC.

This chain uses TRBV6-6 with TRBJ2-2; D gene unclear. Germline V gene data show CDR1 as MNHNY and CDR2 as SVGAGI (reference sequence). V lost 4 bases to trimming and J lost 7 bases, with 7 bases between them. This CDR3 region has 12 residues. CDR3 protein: CASSSLGGELFF. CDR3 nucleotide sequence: TGTGCCAGCAGTTCTCTGGGCGGGGAGCTGTTTTTT.

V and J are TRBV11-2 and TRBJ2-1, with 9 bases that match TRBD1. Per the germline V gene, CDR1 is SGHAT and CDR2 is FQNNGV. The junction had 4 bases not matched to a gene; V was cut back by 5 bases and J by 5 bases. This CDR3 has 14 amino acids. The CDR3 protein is CASSPGQGNNEQFF. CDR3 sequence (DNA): TGTGCCAGCAGCCCAGGACAGGGGAACAATGAGCAGTTCTTC.

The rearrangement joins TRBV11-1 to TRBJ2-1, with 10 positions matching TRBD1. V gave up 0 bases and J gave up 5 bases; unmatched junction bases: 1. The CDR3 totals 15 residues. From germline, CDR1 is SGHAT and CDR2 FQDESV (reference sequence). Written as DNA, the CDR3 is TGTGCCAGCAGCTTAGCCGGGACAGGGGACAATGAGCAGTTCTTC. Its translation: CASSLAGTGDNEQFF.

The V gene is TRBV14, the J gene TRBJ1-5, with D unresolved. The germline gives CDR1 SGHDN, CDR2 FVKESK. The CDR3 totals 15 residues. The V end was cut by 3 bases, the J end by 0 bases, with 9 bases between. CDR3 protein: CASSQRTYSNQPQHF. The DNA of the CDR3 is TGTGCCAGCAGCCAGAGGACCTATAGCAATCAGCCCCAGCATTTT.

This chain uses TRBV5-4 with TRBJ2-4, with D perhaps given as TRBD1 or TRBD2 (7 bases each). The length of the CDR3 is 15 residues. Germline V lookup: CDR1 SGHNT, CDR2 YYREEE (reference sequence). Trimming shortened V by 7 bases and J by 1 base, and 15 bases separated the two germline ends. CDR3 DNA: TGTGCCAGCCATGACAGGGAGGGGGCCAAAAACATTCAGTACTTC. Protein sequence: CASHDREGAKNIQYF.

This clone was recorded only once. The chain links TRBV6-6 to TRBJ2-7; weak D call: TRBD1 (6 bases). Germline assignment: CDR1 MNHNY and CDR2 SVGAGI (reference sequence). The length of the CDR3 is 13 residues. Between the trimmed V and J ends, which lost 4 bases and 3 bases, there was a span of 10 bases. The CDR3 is CASSWDTYYEQYF. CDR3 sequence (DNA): TGTGCCAGCAGTTGGGACACCTACTACGAGCAGTACTTC.

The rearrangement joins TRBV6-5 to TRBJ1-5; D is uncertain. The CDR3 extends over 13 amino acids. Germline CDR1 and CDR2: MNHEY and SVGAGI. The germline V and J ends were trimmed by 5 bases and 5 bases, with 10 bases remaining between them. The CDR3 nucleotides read TGTGCCAGCAGTCCCTACTTCGATCAGCCCCAGCATTTT. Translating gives CASSPYFDQPQHF.

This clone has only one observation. In DNA, the CDR3 is TGTGCCAGCGGTACCATGGACTATGGCTACACCTTC. This gives the protein CASGTMDYGYTF. The rearrangement links TRBV5-5 to TRBJ1-2, with no clear D. Between the trimmed V and J ends, which lost 7 bases and 3 bases, there was a span of 10 bases. CDR3 length: 12 amino acids. Germline CDR1 is SGHKS and CDR2 is YYEKEE (reference sequence).

CDR3 coding DNA: TGTGCCAGCAGCTGGACTGCCGGATCCTACAATGAGCAGTTCTTC. Translation gives CASSWTAGSYNEQFF. The rearrangement links TRBV7-3 to TRBJ2-1, with D possibly matching TRBD2 (5 bases). Germline V gene lookup returns CDR1 SGHTA and CDR2 FQGTGA. The CDR3 covers 15 residues. Trimming stripped 4 bases from V and 1 base from J, with 11 bases between.

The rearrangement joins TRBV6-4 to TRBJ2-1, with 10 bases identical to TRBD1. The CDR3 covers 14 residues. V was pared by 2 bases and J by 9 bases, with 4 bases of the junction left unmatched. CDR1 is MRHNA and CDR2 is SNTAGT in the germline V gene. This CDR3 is CASSDPGQGSEQFF. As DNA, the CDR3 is TGTGCCAGCAGTGACCCGGGACAGGGGAGTGAGCAGTTCTTC.